This TCR beta chain was recovered during a study of PD-1 blockade in classical Hodgkin lymphoma. Brentuximab vedotin exposure varied, and every patient relapsed after autologous stem cell transplantation. Generated by immunoSEQ multiplex PCR, the TCRdb table keeps only in-frame clones and is missing some. Among about 97,000 clones, around four fifths were seen once, and the ten largest hold 12%. Here the sequenced sample was peripheral blood mononuclear cells (PBMCs), taken at baseline. The clonotype originates from a human donor with classical Hodgkin lymphoma.

Written as DNA, the CDR3 is TGTGCCAGCTCACGGACGGTGCCTAGCGGGAGCTACGAGCAGTACTTC. Its protein is CASSRTVPSGSYEQYF. The chain links TRBV11-2 to TRBJ2-7; 10 bases line up with TRBD2. Germline assignment: CDR1 SGHAT and CDR2 FQNNGV. J was trimmed by 3 bases and V by 8 bases; bases with no gene match: 13. The CDR3 length is 16 residues.